This TCR beta chain appears in the sequencing data of a study of blood T cell repertoires in COVID-19 (dated by TCRdb to 2020 to 2022). Describing the broader study: The collaborator samples originated in the United States, Italy and Spain and spanned the acute and convalescent phases of COVID-19. Where available, HLA class I and class II types were taken from metadata supplied by the sample provider and were not determined by assay-based typing. Samples came from the ongoing ImmuneRACE study (first 160 participants) plus 1,254 subjects from 6 global collaborators. The repertoires were released in a freely available public database meant as a resource for research on the immune response to SARS-CoV-2. The prospective study material was composed of cDNA or gDNA derived from T cells, B-cell-depleted T cells, or PBMCs. The dataset comprised deeply sampled blood TCRbeta repertoires from subjects exposed to, actively infected with, or recovered from COVID-19. The sample metadata nearly always contained a de-identified subject ID, COVID-19 status, age in years and sex.

Overall study results and their limits: How much clinical and demographic metadata was included differed by source and by participant, and the metadata was provided uncurated.

A distance of 22 bases separates the germline ends of V and J, which lose 5 bases and 5 bases respectively. CDR1 and CDR2, looked up from the germline V gene, are SGHVS and FNYEAQ. From cysteine to phenylalanine, the CDR3 is 16 amino acids long. Left in the record is the CDR3 DNA by itself, 48 bases read in frame from the first base. About this clone: Its specific antigen is unknown. Base qualities are missing; no much larger clone stands one base away.

TCRbeta CDR3 regions were amplified from genomic DNA using the immunoSEQ Assay, a bias-controlled multiplex PCR. Regarding the original processing steps: Nucleated cell counts per sample were estimated from amplification of reference gene primers within the assay. Sequence reads were collapsed and filtered to measure the absolute abundance of every unique TCRbeta CDR3 rearrangement. For each sample, productive Simpson clonality was calculated as the square root of Simpson's diversity index across productive rearrangements. TCRdb re-hosts the immuneACCESS table, in-frame sequences only. Its copies lack some clones; in the studies checked, an unresolved V gene accounts for under half of them, and the cause for the rest is not known. V and J calls and clone size follow that table, whereas D and trimming were derived from the DNA. The sample table lists about 260,000 clones, approximately 86% of them with a count of one. The ten largest clones capture over 7.5% of the sample.

A second Seattle source provided samples from volunteer blood donors who had recovered from COVID-19. Collaborating institutions collected whole blood in K2EDTA tubes following their own protocols. For TCRbeta analysis, collaborators shipped samples in one of three forms: frozen whole blood, isolated PBMCs, or DNA extracted from either of those sample types. The chain is encoded by TRBV7-6 joined to TRBJ2-7; the D segment cannot be called with confidence. This receptor was taken from a middle-aged man who had recovered from COVID-19. Sequences were obtained from peripheral blood. Here the CDR3 is given as CASSHKLYEAFNEQYF. The DNA is as follows: TGTGCCAGCAGCCACAAACTTTATGAGGCCTTCAACGAGCAGTACTTC. Joined to the reference TRBV7-6 and TRBJ2-7 proteins, this CDR3 gives the full variable domain: GAGVSQSPRYKVTKRGQDVALRCDPISGHVSLYWYRQALGQGPEFLTYFNYEAQQDKSGLPNDRFSAERPEGSISTLTIQRTEQRDSAMYRCASSHKLYEAFNEQYFGPGTRLTVT.